A selection of T cell receptor beta chains follows, all from one sample in a study of vaccination and CD4 T cells after COVID-19. No antigen has been identified for these receptors. One entry per CDR3 protein, called by TCRdb with MiXCR from the PCR reads. The table includes 25,000 to 30,000 distinct CDR3 sequences, 55% to 80% detected once. This specimen consisted of CD4+ T cells from blood, cultured in vitro, obtained after SARS-CoV-2 vaccination. The receptor source for this set is a human donor who received a COVID-19 vaccine. Both conserved end residues are part of each CDR3. The order of the fields is V gene, D gene, J gene, clone size, CDR3 DNA, CDR3 protein. The D gene is left open where the match is weak. For some rows the clone size is stated as once, few or many, or as a class when expanded; others skip it.

>TRBV7-2|NA|TRBJ2-3|NA
TGTGCCAGCAGCTTAGGGGGCTTTACAGATACGCAGTATTTT
CASSLGGFTDTQYF
>TRBV12-5|TRBD1|TRBJ1-4|NA
TGTGCTAGTGGTTTGGCGCACACAGGGGAAAGCGAAAAACTGTTTTTT
CASGLAHTGESEKLFF
>TRBV5-1|NA|TRBJ1-2|NA
TGCGCCAGCAGCCTTACAGAGAACTATGGCTACACCTTC
CASSLTENYGYTF
>TRBV6-1|TRBD2|TRBJ2-7|NA
TGTGCCAGCAGTGAGGGACTAGCGGGGGGCTACGAGCAGTACTTC
CASSEGLAGGYEQYF
>TRBV19|TRBD1|TRBJ1-5|few
TGTGCCAGTCGAACAGGGGGCCGGGGTCAGCCCCAGCATTTT
CASRTGGRGQPQHF
>TRBV19|TRBD1|TRBJ2-7|NA
TGTGCCAGTAGCCCGACAGGGGGCTTTGGTTACGAGCAGTACTTC
CASSPTGGFGYEQYF
>TRBV6-1|TRBD2|TRBJ2-3|few
TGTGCCAGCAGTCTGATACTAGCGGGGGGAACAGATACGCAGTATTTT
CASSLILAGGTDTQYF
>TRBV29-1|NA|TRBJ1-2|once
TGCAGCGTTGAAGACAGGTTGAAAGGCTACACCTTC
CSVEDRLKGYTF
>TRBV12-3/TRBV12-4|NA|TRBJ1-6|NA
TGTGCCAGCAGTTTCTCCAGATATAATTCACCCCTCCACTTT
CASSFSRYNSPLHF
>TRBV5-5|NA|TRBJ2-1|NA
TGTGCCAGCAGCTCGCGGAATGAGCAGTTCTTC
CASSSRNEQFF
>TRBV7-2|TRBD2|TRBJ2-5|NA
TGTGCCAGCAGCTTAGATCTAGCGGGTGGAGAGACCCAGTACTTC
CASSLDLAGGETQYF
>TRBV6-5|TRBD1|TRBJ2-5|NA
TGTGCCAGCAGTTCACCGACAGGGGAGGCGACCCAGTACTTC
CASSSPTGEATQYF
>TRBV6-1|NA|TRBJ1-5|NA
TGTGCCAGCCATAGCAGGGCGAGCAATCAGCCCCAGCATTTT
CASHSRASNQPQHF
>TRBV7-9|TRBD2|TRBJ2-7|few
TGTGCCAGCAGCTTAACCACGGGGGGGCGCGGAAACTACGAGCAGTACTTC
CASSLTTGGRGNYEQYF
>TRBV30|NA|TRBJ1-3|NA
TGTGCCTGGAGTGTGAACGCTGGAAACACCATATATTTT
CAWSVNAGNTIYF
>TRBV25-1|NA|TRBJ1-1|NA
TGTGCCAGCACCCCTAGTCGAGGAGGCACTGAAGCTTTCTTT
CASTPSRGGTEAFF
>TRBV5-4|NA|TRBJ2-5|NA
TGTGCCAGCAGCTTGGGGGCGGCAGACCAAGAGACCCAGTACTTC
CASSLGAADQETQYF
>TRBV19|NA|TRBJ1-2|NA
TGTGCCAGTAGTATACTACAGGGTACTAACTATGGCTACACCTTC
CASSILQGTNYGYTF
>TRBV20-1|NA|TRBJ2-3|NA
TGCAGTGCTAGAGGTGTACTTGGGGAAGATACGCAGTATTTT
CSARGVLGEDTQYF
>TRBV19|NA|TRBJ1-5|NA
TGTGCCAGTAGTATGCAGCCTCTAAAGAATCAGCCCCAGCATTTT
CASSMQPLKNQPQHF
>TRBV5-4|TRBD1|TRBJ2-7|few
TGTGCCAGCAGCTTGCCCGGACAGGGGAGGTACGAGCAGTACTTC
CASSLPGQGRYEQYF
>TRBV24-1|TRBD2|TRBJ2-1|NA
TGTGCCACCAGTGATCTCCGGACTAGCGGGGTGAATGAGCAGTTCTTC
CATSDLRTSGVNEQFF
>TRBV20-1|TRBD2|TRBJ2-7|NA
TGCAGTGCTGGACTAGCGGGGGGTTTCTACGAGCAGTACTTC
CSAGLAGGFYEQYF
>TRBV20-1|TRBD1|TRBJ1-6|NA
TGCAGTGCTGGGACAGACAATTCACCCCTCCACTTT
CSAGTDNSPLHF
>TRBV19|TRBD1|TRBJ1-2|few
TGTGCCAGTAGTATACACAGGGGCCTCGGCTATGGCTACACCTTC
CASSIHRGLGYGYTF
>TRBV7-2|TRBD2|TRBJ2-4|NA
TGTGCCAGCAGCTTAGTAGCGCGACTAGCCTCAAACATTCAGTACTTC
CASSLVARLASNIQYF
>TRBV3-1|NA|TRBJ1-2|NA
TGTGCCAGCAGCCATGAAAGTCTAGCTAACTATGGCTACACCTTC
CASSHESLANYGYTF
>TRBV15|NA|TRBJ2-3|few
TGTGCCACCAGCAGAGATGTATGGGGGGCGCAGTATTTT
CATSRDVWGAQYF
>TRBV7-9|TRBD2|TRBJ2-5|NA
TGTGCCAGCAGCTCGGGACTAGCGGGGGATCAAGAGACCCAGTACTTC
CASSSGLAGDQETQYF
>TRBV20-1|NA|TRBJ1-6|few
TGCAGTGCTAGAGAGCCTGGGGGGACACCCCTCCACTTT
CSAREPGGTPLHF
>TRBV28|NA|TRBJ1-3|NA
TGTGCCACCCAGCCAAGAGGAAACACCATATATTTT
CATQPRGNTIYF
>TRBV18|NA|TRBJ1-6|NA
TGTGCCAGCTCCCGGGACAACGTTTCACCCCTCCACTTT
CASSRDNVSPLHF
>TRBV7-9|TRBD1|TRBJ1-3|once
TGTGCCAGCAGTACGACAGGGAACACCATATATTTT
CASSTTGNTIYF
>TRBV6-1|NA|TRBJ1-6|once
TGTGCCAGCAGTGTATACTGGACAACCAATTCACCCCTCCACTTT
CASSVYWTTNSPLHF